These 24 T cell receptor beta chains were all obtained from the same sample, sequenced in a study of blood T cells in healthy people across ages. A J-beta primer mix and a sample-barcoded 5' primer were used in a second PCR of about 7 to 12 cycles. TCRdb processed the 5' RACE reads anew with MiXCR; each CDR3 protein has one entry. The sample lists 600,000 to 800,000 distinct CDR3 sequences, under 65% seen once, with approximately 15% in the top ten. Sequencing input: blood. These receptors all stem from a woman aged 80 or older in good health.

The rearrangement links TRBV4-2 to TRBJ2-7, with 15 bases identical to TRBD2. The J call is uncertain, as TRBJ2-5 better fits the DNA end. This CDR3 spans 16 amino acids. CDR1 and CDR2 from the germline V gene are LGHNA and YNFKEQ. The CDR3 loop reads CASSPRTSGGVETQYF. The CDR3 DNA reads TGTGCCAGCAGCCCTAGGACTAGCGGGGGGGTCGAGACCCAGTACTTC.

Comment on this clonotype: A much larger clone sits a single nucleotide away, making a read error possible. J is TRBJ1-2 and V is TRBV5-1; tentative D call: TRBD1 (5 bases). With 4 bases removed from V and 8 bases from J, the gap between germline ends came to 21 bases. The CDR3 loop spans 15 amino acids. Germline V gene sequence: CDR1 SGHRS, CDR2 YFSETQ. DNA of the CDR3: TGCGCCAGCAGCAGAGTCGACAGTGGGCTAGGCGGCTACACCTTC. This translates into CASSRVDSGLGGYTF.

This clonotype was detected once. A read error is possible here, since a much larger clone lies one base away. The chain is built from TRBV7-2 and TRBJ2-3, with 13 bases matching TRBD2. The CDR3 length is 15 residues. The trim removed 6 bases at V and 7 bases at J, leaving 7 bases unmatched. The germline V gene has CDR1 SGHTA and CDR2 FQGNSA. The CDR3 DNA is TGTGCCAGCAGGATTACTAGCGGGAGGGAAAATACGCAGTATTTT. It specifies CASRITSGRENTQYF.

The rearrangement uses TRBV5-1 and TRBJ2-1; D may be TRBD2 (6 bases). This CDR3 is built from 16 residues. Between the trimmed V and J ends, which lost 0 bases and 4 bases, there was a span of 14 bases. Germline V gives CDR1 SGHRS, CDR2 YFSETQ. CDR3 nucleotides: TGCGCCAGCAGCTTGGAAGTTCTGCGGGAATACAATGAGCAGTTCTTC. It is translated as CASSLEVLREYNEQFF.

This clonotype was counted between two and nine times. This clone may be a read error of a much larger clone one base away. The chain recombines TRBV12-3 or TRBV12-4 with TRBJ1-1, with 8 positions matching TRBD1. The CDR3 contains 13 residues. V trimming: 5 bases; J trimming: 4 bases; junction bases outside the gene matches: 3. Here the CDR3 reads CASSRQGSTEAFF. CDR3 DNA: TGTGCCAGCAGTCGACAGGGGTCCACTGAAGCTTTCTTT.

This clonotype was detected once. The genes are TRBV20-1 and TRBJ2-3, with 7 bases aligning to TRBD2. J was trimmed by 3 bases and V by 5 bases; bases with no gene match: 8. Per the germline V gene, CDR1 is DFQATT and CDR2 is SNEGSKA (reference sequence). This CDR3 has 14 residues. DNA for the CDR3: TGCAGTGCTCCCGGGGGGACCTCTACAGATACGCAGTATTTT. Residues: CSAPGGTSTDTQYF.

The chain joins TRBV6-6 to TRBJ2-1; D is possibly TRBD1 (6 bases). The CDR3 loop spans 13 amino acids. Trimming left V 6 bases short and J 10 bases short, with 16 bases between. Germline CDR1 reads MNHNY; CDR2 reads SVGAGI (reference sequence). The CDR3 nucleotides read TGTGCCAGCAGGGACACAGGGTTTCAGGAGCAGTTCTTC. It yields the protein CASRDTGFQEQFF.

The rearrangement joins TRBV7-2 to TRBJ1-6, with D hard to call. Germline-derived CDR1 and CDR2 are SGHTA and FQGNSA. CDR3 length: 17 residues. The V end lost 1 base, the J end lost 0 bases, and 10 bases lay between the germline ends. CDR3 coding DNA: TGTGCCAGCAGCTTAGTTACAGCCAGCTCCTATAATTCACCCCTCCACTTT. It encodes CASSLVTASSYNSPLHF.

This clonotype was seen repeatedly, ten times or more. The CDR3 protein is CASSGQTTGELFF. CDR3 sequence (DNA): TGTGCCAGCAGCGGACAGACGACCGGGGAGCTGTTTTTT. The V and J genes are TRBV7-2 and TRBJ2-2; a possible D gene is TRBD1 (6 bases). The germline V and J ends were trimmed by 5 bases and 5 bases, with 9 bases remaining between them. The V gene's germline CDR1 is SGHTA and CDR2 FQGNSA. The CDR3 runs to 13 residues.

As regards this clonotype: One base away lies a much larger clone, so this may be a sequencing read error. J is TRBJ1-2 and V is TRBV6-1; D not resolved. The germline gives CDR1 MNHNS, CDR2 SASEGT. The CDR3 has 13 residues. V was shortened by 8 bases and J by 5 bases, with 15 bases between the two germline ends. The CDR3 DNA follows: TGTGCCAGCTTCTCGGGCTGGGATTATGGCTACACCTTC. Translating gives CASFSGWDYGYTF.

V gene TRBV7-2 combines with J gene TRBJ2-5, with 10 bases identical to TRBD2. Germline assignment: CDR1 SGHTA and CDR2 FQGNSA. Trimming at V came to 6 bases and at J to 1 base, leaving 20 bases not matched to a gene. The CDR3 loop spans 20 amino acids. CDR3 amino acids: CASSLAGSGGSRMRQETQYF. DNA of the CDR3: TGTGCCAGCAGTCTCGCGGGTAGCGGGGGGTCCAGAATGCGCCAAGAGACCCAGTACTTC.

The V and J genes are TRBV28 and TRBJ1-5; no clear D gene. The V end lost 8 bases, the J end lost 2 bases, and 7 bases lay between the germline ends. The length of the CDR3 is 12 residues. Germline-derived CDR1 and CDR2 are MDHEN and SYDVKM. Here the CDR3 reads CASFEGNQPQHF. The CDR3 DNA sequence: TGTGCCAGCTTCGAGGGCAATCAGCCCCAGCATTTT. Complete variable domain (other parts from reference TRBV28 and TRBJ1-5): DVKVTQSSRYLVKRTGEKVFLECVQDMDHENMFWYRQDPGLGLRLIYFSYDVKMKEKGDIPEGYSVSREKKERFSLILESASTNQTSMYLCASFEGNQPQHFGDGTRLSIL.

This clonotype has a count of ten or more. The rearrangement joins TRBV5-1 to TRBJ1-4; D is unresolved. CDR3 length: 14 amino acids. Per the germline V gene, CDR1 is SGHRS and CDR2 is YFSETQ. V lost 2 bases and J lost 6, with 11 bases in between. The CDR3 DNA reads as TGCGCCAGCAGCTTTGGTGGCCTAGATGAAAAACTGTTTTTT. Amino acids: CASSFGGLDEKLFF.

This clonotype was found once. V and J are TRBV28 and TRBJ2-5; D not certain. The J call is in doubt because the DNA end fits TRBJ2-7 better. The CDR3 consists of 14 residues. The germline V gene encodes CDR1 MDHEN and CDR2 SYDVKM. The CDR3 sequence is CASTLSPKSYEQYF. The CDR3, as DNA: TGTGCCAGCACCCTGTCCCCCAAATCCTACGAGCAGTACTTC.

The rearrangement links TRBV9 to TRBJ1-2; 8 positions match TRBD1. V shed 0 bases and J 3 bases; nucleotides not matched to a gene: 1. The length of the CDR3 is 14 residues. Germline values: CDR1 SGDLS, CDR2 YYNGEE. The DNA for the CDR3 is TGTGCCAGCAGCGTAGCGACAGGGGACTATGGCTACACCTTC. This translates into CASSVATGDYGYTF.

The chain uses TRBV6-5 and TRBJ2-5; 15 bases map to TRBD2. The J segment lost 5 bases and the V segment lost 7 bases, leaving 8 bases of the junction unmatched. Germline CDR1 MNHEY, CDR2 SVGAGI. This CDR3 contains 16 residues. This CDR3 reads CASKWGLAGGGETQYF. As DNA, the CDR3 is TGTGCCAGCAAGTGGGGACTAGCGGGAGGAGGCGAGACCCAGTACTTC.

The DNA of the CDR3 is TGTGCCAGCAGTGACGGGAGCGACTATGGCTACACCTTC. Translating it yields CASSDGSDYGYTF. The chain combines TRBV12-3 or TRBV12-4 with TRBJ1-2; D is unclear. The CDR3 loop spans 13 amino acids. V lost 5 bases and J lost 3, with 10 bases in between.

The sample holds one count of this clonotype. The chain uses TRBV5-5 and TRBJ2-7; tentative D call: TRBD1 (5 bases). CDR3 length: 16 residues. Looked up from germline, CDR1 is SGHKS and CDR2 is YYEKEE (reference sequence). V was cut by 1 base and J by 2 bases, with 16 bases left in between. The CDR3 DNA sequence: TGTGCCAGCAGCTTGCATAGGACACCTAACCCCTACGAGCAGTACTTC. It specifies CASSLHRTPNPYEQYF. Together with reference TRBV5-5 and TRBJ2-7, the CDR3 gives the full variable domain: DAGVTQSPTHLIKTRGQQVTLRCSPISGHKSVSWYQQVLGQGPQFIFQYYEKEERGRGNFPDRFSARQFPNYSSELNVNALLLGDSALYLCASSLHRTPNPYEQYFGPGTRLTVT.

This chain connects TRBV28 to TRBJ2-6; tentative D call: TRBD2 (5 bases). V was clipped by 5 bases and J by 2 bases, with 13 bases between them. The CDR3 consists of 16 residues. Germline assignment: CDR1 MDHEN and CDR2 SYDVKM. The CDR3 protein is CASSPRGAAGANVLTF. The DNA of the CDR3 is TGTGCCAGCAGTCCCCGGGGTGCTGCTGGGGCCAACGTCCTGACTTTC.

With regard to this clonotype: It may be a read error: a sequence one base away is much more abundant. The chain carries TRBV10-3 and TRBJ2-3; D is ambiguous. The CDR3 extends over 15 amino acids. In germline, CDR1 is ENHRY, CDR2 SYGVKD. V lost 2 bases, J lost 1 base, and 10 bases lay in between. CDR3: CAISEAEFRTDTQYF. The CDR3 coding sequence is TGTGCCATCAGTGAGGCAGAGTTCCGCACAGATACGCAGTATTTT.

This clonotype was detected a few times. This chain joins TRBV7-2 and TRBJ1-5; the D gene is possibly TRBD1 (5 bases). Per the germline V gene, CDR1 is SGHTA and CDR2 is FQGNSA. There are 16 residues in the CDR3. The V and J ends lost 1 base and 3 bases respectively, with 13 bases between them. CDR3 in amino acids: CASSLENRGANQPQHF. DNA for the CDR3: TGTGCCAGCAGCTTAGAGAATAGGGGCGCCAATCAGCCCCAGCATTTT.

In the case of this clonotype: A single base separates this from a much larger clone, so it may be a read error. The V call is TRBV28, the J call TRBJ2-5, with D possibly TRBD1 on 6 matching bases. The J call may be in error: the DNA end matches TRBJ2-7 better. CDR1 and CDR2 (germline): MDHEN, SYDVKM. This CDR3 has 14 residues. The CDR3 nucleotides read TGTGCCAGCAGCCCCAGGGGAAGAATCGTCGAGCAGTACTTC. The encoded protein is CASSPRGRIVEQYF.

The chain is built from TRBV6-5 and TRBJ2-7; TRBD2 matches 12 bases. V was pared by 5 bases and J by 4 bases, with 9 bases of the junction left unmatched. Germline V lookup: CDR1 MNHEY, CDR2 SVGAGI. The CDR3 totals 16 residues. Here the CDR3 reads CASSTRSSGRAYEQYF. The CDR3 region has the DNA TGTGCCAGCAGTACCCGCTCTAGCGGGAGGGCTTACGAGCAGTACTTC.

As to this clonotype: This clone may be a read error of a much larger clone one base away. The genes are TRBV12-3 or TRBV12-4 and TRBJ1-6; perhaps TRBD1 as D (5 bases). V was shortened by 3 bases and J by 8 bases, with 14 bases between the two germline ends. The CDR3 totals 15 residues. The CDR3, as DNA: TGTGCCAGCAGTTTGGGACGGGGGGAATATTCACCCCTCCACTTT. Protein product: CASSLGRGEYSPLHF.